The rows below give T cell receptor beta chains drawn from one sample of a study of blood T cell repertoires in COVID-19. Measured with immunoSEQ multiplex PCR; TCRdb has only the in-frame clones, and not every one. The top ten hold approximately 11% of the sample, which has under 300,000 clones, roughly 85% seen once. Sample: peripheral blood. These receptors originate from a woman aged 70 to 79 with acute or convalescent COVID-19. Each CDR3 is given with its conserved first and last residue. D genes are given only for firm matches. Only some rows state a clone size, as once, few, many or a class for expanded clones.

TRBD2	TRBJ2-3	NA	TRBV27	TGTGCCAGCAGTTGGGCACGGGGGGTCACAGATACGCAGTATTTT	CASSWARGVTDTQYF
NA	TRBJ2-2	NA	TRBV27	TGTGCCAGCAGTCTTACATACACCGGGGAGCTGTTTTTT	CASSLTYTGELFF
NA	TRBJ1-1	few	TRBV5-4	TGTGCCAGCAGCTTGCAGGGCAACACTGAAGCTTTCTTT	CASSLQGNTEAFF
NA	TRBJ1-2	NA	TRBV5-8	TGTGCCAGCAGCTTGTCAGGGCGTGACGGCTACACCTTC	CASSLSGRDGYTF
NA	TRBJ2-1	NA	TRBV21-1	TGTGCCAGCAGCAAATCGATCCTAGCGGGGGCCATCTCCTACAATGAGCAGTTCTTC	CASSKSILAGAISYNEQFF
TRBD2	TRBJ2-7	once	TRBV2	TGTGCCAGCAGTGAGCGTAGCGGGGGGGCAAACGAGCAGTACTTC	CASSERSGGANEQYF
TRBD1	TRBJ2-5	once	TRBV7-2	TGTGCCAGCAGTCGACTCAGGGGGCGCCAAGAGACCCAGTACTTC	CASSRLRGRQETQYF
TRBD1	TRBJ1-4	once	TRBV20-1	TGCAGTGCTAGTGAACAGGGGGCTTCTGAAAAACTGTTTTTT	CSASEQGASEKLFF
TRBD1	TRBJ2-2	NA	TRBV5-1	TGCGCCAGCAGCTCGAAAACCGGACAGGGCCGGGAGCTGTTTTTT	CASSSKTGQGRELFF
NA	TRBJ2-2	NA	TRBV4-2	TGTGCCAGCAGCCAAGCGGCCGCTAGGGGCACCGGGGAGCTGTTTTTT	CASSQAAARGTGELFF
TRBD1	TRBJ2-7	NA	TRBV7-6	TGTGCCAGCAGCCCCCGGACAGGTCGGCAGTACTTC	CASSPRTGRQYF
NA	TRBJ1-2	NA	TRBV28	TGTGCCAGCACCATCCAGGGGCCCTATGGCTACACCTTC	CASTIQGPYGYTF
NA	TRBJ2-1	NA	TRBV10-2	TGCGCCGGTTTTAAAGGATCGGACTCCTTCCACAATGAGCAGTTCTTC	CAGFKGSDSFHNEQFF
NA	TRBJ2-2	NA	TRBV15	TGTGCCACCAGCCCCGGGACCGGGGAGCTGTTTTTT	CATSPGTGELFF
NA	TRBJ1-2	NA	TRBV2	TGTGCCAGTACTCGCCAGGGCCATTCAGATGGCTACACCTTC	CASTRQGHSDGYTF
TRBD2	TRBJ2-7	once	TRBV11-2	TGTGCCAGCACCCACTTGCGGGGGGGCTCCTACGAGCAGTACTTC	CASTHLRGGSYEQYF
NA	TRBJ1-2	NA	TRBV2	TGTGCCAGCAGTGAACCAGGGCTCTATGGCTACACCTTC	CASSEPGLYGYTF
TRBD1	TRBJ2-7	NA	TRBV25-1	TGTGCCAGCAGTGTGGGGACAGGGGGCGCGGTATTGCACGAGCAGTACTTC	CASSVGTGGAVLHEQYF
TRBD1	TRBJ1-1	NA	TRBV2	TGTGCCAGCTCCGGGGACAGAACTGAAGCTTTCTTT	CASSGDRTEAFF
TRBD2	TRBJ2-5	few	TRBV4-1	TGCGCCAGCAGCCAACCTGGGAGCGGGGCCCAGTACTTC	CASSQPGSGAQYF
NA	TRBJ1-5	NA	TRBV6-6	TGTGCCAGCAGTTATATTTATAGCAATCAGCCCCAGCATTTT	CASSYIYSNQPQHF
TRBD1	TRBJ1-1	NA	TRBV2	TGTGCCAGCAGCGTCCTACAGGGGGCGAACACTGAAGCTTTCTTT	CASSVLQGANTEAFF
TRBD1	TRBJ1-3	NA	TRBV10-3	TGTGCCATCGGGGGACAGGGTAGGGAAGGAAACACCATATATTTT	CAIGGQGREGNTIYF
NA	TRBJ2-2	NA	TRBV29-1	TGCAGCGCTAGTTGGAGCAGGGAAGGCGGGGAGCTGTTTTTT	CSASWSREGGELFF
TRBD2	TRBJ2-5	NA	TRBV2	TGTGCCAGCAAAGCTAGCGGGGGAGAGACCCAGTACTTC	CASKASGGETQYF
NA	TRBJ1-6	medium-sized	TRBV7-2	TGTGCCAGCAGCTTAGCGGCAGGGGCCGGGGATTCACCCCTCCACTTT	CASSLAAGAGDSPLHF
TRBD1	TRBJ1-5	once	TRBV5-1	TGCGCCAGCAGTCTTACAGGGGGTAATCAGCCCCAGCATTTT	CASSLTGGNQPQHF
NA	TRBJ1-1	NA	TRBV12-3/TRBV12-4	TGTGCCAGCAGCCAGGGTACTGAAGCTTTCTTT	CASSQGTEAFF
TRBD1	TRBJ1-1	NA	TRBV3-1/TRBV3-2	TGTGCCAGCAGCCCGGGACAGGGGGACACTGAAGCTTTCTTT	CASSPGQGDTEAFF
TRBD1	TRBJ1-2	NA	TRBV5-1	TGCGCCAGCAGCTTGTCAACAGGGGGCTCCTATGGCTACACCTTC	CASSLSTGGSYGYTF
TRBD1	TRBJ1-1	NA	TRBV5-4	TGTGCCAGCAACTACAGGGGGGGAACTGAAGCTTTCTTT	CASNYRGGTEAFF
TRBD1	TRBJ2-3	NA	TRBV9	TGTGCCAGCAGCGTTACACAGGGGCCCCCTAGCACAGATACGCAGTATTTT	CASSVTQGPPSTDTQYF
NA	TRBJ2-1	NA	TRBV19	TGTGCCAGTAGTATTAGCGGTTCCTACAATGAGCAGTTCTTC	CASSISGSYNEQFF
NA	TRBJ2-6	NA	TRBV5-1	TGCGCCAGCAGCTTGGATTTTAACTCTGGGGCCAACGTCCTGACTTTC	CASSLDFNSGANVLTF
NA	TRBJ1-2	NA	TRBV4-1	TGCGCCAGCAGCCAAGTACCGGGAGAGGCCTATGGCTACACCTTC	CASSQVPGEAYGYTF
NA	TRBJ2-1	NA	TRBV7-2	TGTGCCAGCAGCCAAACTAGGGTTGGTGGCATTGAGCAGTTCTTC	CASSQTRVGGIEQFF
TRBD1	TRBJ1-5	NA	TRBV6-1	TGTGCCAGCAGTGGACCCACAGGGGGGAGCAATCAGCCCCAGCATTTT	CASSGPTGGSNQPQHF
NA	TRBJ1-5	NA	TRBV4-1	TGCGCCAGCAGCCAGAGAGACAGTAGTGGCGTGCCCCAGCATTTT	CASSQRDSSGVPQHF
NA	TRBJ1-1	NA	TRBV3-1/TRBV3-2	TGTGCCAGCAGCCAAGATCGAGGCTCTGAAGCTTTCTTT	CASSQDRGSEAFF
TRBD1	TRBJ1-2	few	TRBV2	TGTGCCAGCAAAGGACAGGGGATATACTATGGCTACACCTTC	CASKGQGIYYGYTF
NA	TRBJ2-7	NA	TRBV12-3/TRBV12-4	TGTGCCAGCAGGCCGGACACCTCCTACGAGCAGTACTTC	CASRPDTSYEQYF